These 21 T cell receptor beta chains were all obtained from the same sample, sequenced in a study of T cell therapy after organ transplantation. Assay: immunoSEQ multiplex PCR; the TCRdb copy retains only in-frame clones and omits some. Of 15,000 to 25,000 clones listed, over 75% are singletons. These receptors have no identified antigens. Time point described: 4-8 weeks after completion of therapy. The sample consisted of CD8+ T cells from blood, taken after autologous CMV-specific T cell therapy. The receptors derive from a human patient who had received a solid organ transplant and had CMV disease. Some T cells may be graft donor cells.

This chain connects TRBV11-2 to TRBJ2-7; the D is unclear. The CDR3 contains 11 residues. Germline V lookup: CDR1 SGHAT, CDR2 FQNNGV. Trimming shortened V by 2 bases and J by 5 bases, and 4 bases separated the two germline ends. The CDR3 sequence: CASSLLDEQYF. For the CDR3, the DNA is TGTGCCAGCAGCTTATTGGACGAGCAGTACTTC.

Notes on this clone: In the same sample, other DNA sequences code for this CDR3. The chain employs TRBV6-5 and TRBJ1-3; D is unresolved. V lost 0 bases to trimming and J lost 0 bases, with 6 bases between them. This CDR3 has 15 amino acids. Per the germline V gene, CDR1 is MNHEY and CDR2 is SVGAGI. The chain's CDR3 is CASSYSGGSGNTIYF. CDR3 in DNA: TGTGCCAGCAGTTACTCCGGAGGCTCTGGAAACACCATATATTTT.

The rearrangement links TRBV18 to TRBJ1-2; tentative D call: TRBD1 (5 bases). CDR1 and CDR2 (germline): KGHSH, LQKENI. The CDR3 spans 13 residues. V gave up 3 bases and J gave up 5 bases, with 10 bases separating them. The CDR3 bases are TGTGCCAGCTCACCGGGGGAGCTATATGGCTACACCTTC. It is translated as CASSPGELYGYTF. Combining the CDR3 with reference TRBV18 and TRBJ1-2 gives the whole variable domain NAGVMQNPRHLVRRRGQEARLRCSPMKGHSHVYWYRQLPEEGLKFMVYLQKENIIDESGMPKERFSAEFPKEGPSILRIQQVVRGDSAAYFCASSPGELYGYTFGSGTRLTVV.

This clone has just a few counts. The CDR3 is CASSLQARGNQPQHF. The CDR3 nucleotides read TGTGCCAGCAGTCTCCAGGCTAGGGGCAATCAGCCCCAGCATTTT. The chain combines TRBV27 with TRBJ1-5, with D unresolved. V was cut by 5 bases and J by 2 bases, with 13 bases left in between. CDR1 and CDR2 from the germline V gene are MNHEY and SMNVEV (reference sequence). The CDR3 contains 15 residues.

The CDR3 is CARGLTGGNITDTQYF. Here the CDR3 DNA reads TGTGCCAGAGGATTGACAGGGGGCAATATCACAGATACGCAGTATTTT. V usage is TRBV5-3 and J usage is TRBJ2-3, with 10 bases fitting TRBD1. TRBV5-3 is known as an ORF, though its function is uncertain. V trimming: 7 bases; J trimming: 2 bases; junction bases outside the gene matches: 10. CDR3 length equals 16 residues.

This chain uses TRBV4-2 with TRBJ2-5; D gene ambiguous. V dropped 3 bases and J dropped 8 bases, with 13 bases sitting between them. The CDR3 has 13 residues. Germline-derived CDR1 and CDR2 are LGHNA and YNFKEQ. DNA for the CDR3: TGTGCCAGCAGCCAGATGGACCAGGATACCCAGTACTTC. Translation gives CASSQMDQDTQYF.

The chain combines TRBV10-3 with TRBJ1-2, with TRBD1 identical over 7 bases. Looked up from germline, CDR1 is ENHRY and CDR2 is SYGVKD. The CDR3 length is 16 residues. V shed 3 bases and J 3 bases; nucleotides not matched to a gene: 10. CDR3 in amino acids: CAISDPGGQTYYGYTF. For the CDR3, the DNA is TGTGCCATCAGTGACCCTGGGGGACAGACCTACTATGGCTACACCTTC.

The J gene is TRBJ2-1, the V gene TRBV14; 9 nucleotides match TRBD2. V lost 1 base, J lost 1 base, and 5 bases stayed unmatched. Looked up from germline, CDR1 is SGHDN and CDR2 is FVKESK. The CDR3 loop spans 17 amino acids. DNA for the CDR3: TGTGCCAGCAGCCAAGTAGTAGCGGGGGAATCCTACAATGAGCAGTTCTTC. It translates to CASSQVVAGESYNEQFF. Full variable domain (remainder filled in from reference TRBV14 and TRBJ2-1): EAGVTQFPSHSVIEKGQTVTLRCDPISGHDNLYWYRRVMGKEIKFLLHFVKESKQDESGMPNNRFLAERTGGTYSTLKVQPAELEDSGVYFCASSQVVAGESYNEQFFGPGTRLTVL.

This clone is a singleton in its sample. The rearrangement uses TRBV5-6 and TRBJ1-2; tentative D call: TRBD1 (5 bases). V gave up 4 bases and J gave up 0 bases, with 7 bases separating them. CDR1 is SGHDT and CDR2 is YYEEEE in the germline V gene. The CDR3 sequence is 13 residues long. CDR3 DNA sequence: TGTGCCAGCAGCATGACAGCTAACTATGGCTACACCTTC. Amino acids: CASSMTANYGYTF.

This clone was seen more than once but under ten times. The chain has TRBV18 and TRBJ2-2; D not certain. Germline V gives CDR1 KGHSH, CDR2 LQKENI. With 0 bases removed from V and 7 bases from J, the gap between germline ends came to 3 bases. The CDR3 length is 12 residues. The CDR3: CASSPPHGELFF. CDR3 DNA: TGTGCCAGCTCACCACCCCACGGGGAGCTGTTTTTT.

The sample holds one count of this clone. V is TRBV27 and J is TRBJ1-1; weak D call: TRBD1 (5 bases). Germline V lookup: CDR1 MNHEY, CDR2 SMNVEV (reference sequence). With 3 bases removed from V and 0 bases from J, the gap between germline ends came to 8 bases. The CDR3 sequence is 14 residues long. The CDR3 DNA is TGTGCCAGCAGTTTTGGGGGGGTGAACACTGAAGCTTTCTTT. Protein sequence: CASSFGGVNTEAFF.

V and J are TRBV6-6 and TRBJ2-1, with 7 bases aligning to TRBD2. Germline V gene data show CDR1 as MNHNY and CDR2 as SVGAGI (reference sequence). The junction had 6 bases not matched to a gene; V was cut back by 3 bases and J by 7 bases. The CDR3 totals 14 residues. CDR3 bases: TGTGCCAGCAGTTATTGGGGGGGAGGTAATGAGCAGTTCTTC. Its translation: CASSYWGGGNEQFF.

This chain links TRBV4-2 with TRBJ2-7; a possible D gene is TRBD2 (5 bases). This CDR3 has 17 residues. Trimming shortened V by 0 bases and J by 3 bases, and 18 bases separated the two germline ends. The germline V gene encodes CDR1 LGHNA and CDR2 YNFKEQ. CDR3 in amino acids: CASSQESTEVGDYEQYF. In nucleotides, the CDR3 is TGTGCCAGCAGCCAAGAATCAACAGAGGTCGGGGACTACGAGCAGTACTTC.

The chain has TRBV14 and TRBJ2-6; 11 positions match TRBD2. The V gene's germline CDR1 is SGHDN and CDR2 FVKESK. The J segment lost 0 bases and the V segment lost 3 bases, leaving 10 bases of the junction unmatched. This CDR3 has 20 residues. This CDR3 reads CASSQLASSGRYSGANVLTF. Written as DNA, the CDR3 is TGTGCCAGCAGCCAGCTAGCTTCTAGCGGGAGGTACTCTGGGGCCAACGTCCTGACTTTC.

Only a few counts were recorded for this clone. J is TRBJ1-6 and V is TRBV4-2, with D hard to call. The germline CDR1 and CDR2 sequences are LGHNA and YNFKEQ. The length of the CDR3 is 14 residues. Trimming stripped 1 base from V and 9 bases from J, with 10 bases between. This chain's CDR3 is CASSQAVEASPLHF. The CDR3 DNA sequence: TGTGCCAGCAGCCAAGCAGTGGAAGCTTCACCCCTCCACTTT.

The V and J genes are TRBV12-5 and TRBJ1-1; D is uncertain. Germline loops: CDR1 LGHNT, CDR2 FRNRAP. V lost 6 bases and J lost 2, with 10 bases in between. The CDR3 runs 13 residues. For the CDR3, the DNA is TGTGCTAGTGGCTCGGACCCAAACACTGAAGCTTTCTTT. Its translation is CASGSDPNTEAFF.

V is TRBV14 and J is TRBJ2-7; no clear D gene. V shed 5 bases and J shed 0 bases, with 11 bases lying between them. Germline values: CDR1 SGHDN, CDR2 FVKESK. The CDR3 contains 14 residues. The CDR3 here is CASSVADISYEQYF. DNA of the CDR3: TGTGCCAGCAGCGTGGCGGATATCTCCTACGAGCAGTACTTC.

The sample holds one count of this clone. The chain carries TRBV6-5 and TRBJ1-2, with a tentative D call TRBD1 (6 bases). V was shortened by 5 bases and J by 6 bases, with 13 bases between the two germline ends. The germline CDR1 and CDR2 sequences are MNHEY and SVGAGI. CDR3 size: 13 residues. The CDR3 DNA reads TGTGCCAGCAGTCAGGGGAGTGCCGATGGCTACACCTTC. It translates to CASSQGSADGYTF.

The chain links TRBV19 to TRBJ2-1; a possible D gene is TRBD2 (6 bases). The germline V and J ends were trimmed by 3 bases and 7 bases, with 13 bases remaining between them. Germline CDR1 is LNHDA and CDR2 is SQIVND (reference sequence). The CDR3 covers 14 residues. The CDR3 loop is CASSIREDYNEQFF. CDR3 bases: TGTGCCAGTAGTATTCGAGAGGACTATAATGAGCAGTTCTTC. Filled out from reference TRBV19 and TRBJ2-1, the complete variable domain reads DGGITQSPKYLFRKEGQNVTLSCEQNLNHDAMYWYRQDPGQGLRLIYYSQIVNDFQKGDIAEGYSVSREKKESFPLTVTSAQKNPTAFYLCASSIREDYNEQFFGPGTRLTVL.

This clone was seen a handful of times. V and J are TRBV6-6 and TRBJ1-2; weak D call: TRBD1 (5 bases). The CDR3 has 14 amino acids. With 1 base removed from V and 4 bases from J, the gap between germline ends came to 10 bases. CDR1 MNHNY and CDR2 SVGAGI come from the germline V gene (reference sequence). CDR3 amino acids: CASSYLGPRYGYTF. The CDR3 nucleotides are TGTGCCAGCAGTTACTTGGGACCGCGCTATGGCTACACCTTC.

The table lists this clone with a count of one. The V call is TRBV15, the J call TRBJ2-1, with D tentatively TRBD2 (6 bases). The ends were cut back, 8 bases at V and 1 base at J, with 12 bases in the middle. There are 14 residues in the CDR3. Germline V gene data show CDR1 as LNHNV and CDR2 as YYDKDF (reference sequence). The CDR3 region is CATHPGGSYNEQFF. CDR3 nucleotide sequence: TGTGCCACCCACCCTGGGGGGTCCTACAATGAGCAGTTCTTC.